This T cell receptor beta chain was retrieved from a study of beta chain features in type 1 diabetes. Reverse transcription of all isolated RNA meant that expressed TCRB transcripts were sequenced. Some clones are missing from TCRdb's copy, which holds only in-frame ones; the method was immunoSEQ multiplex PCR. This sample carries around 500,000 clones, 9.5% to 12% of them seen once, and the ten largest clones take 0.035% to 0.05%. Sequenced input: naive CD4+ T cells from blood. The TCR originated in a young woman in good health.

CDR3 in amino acids: CASSLRQGAEQYV. The CDR3 DNA reads as TGTGCCAGCAGCTTAAGACAGGGTGCCGAGCAGTACGTC. The gene calls are TRBV7-2 and TRBJ2-7; 7 nucleotides agree with TRBD1. CDR3 size: 13 residues. V shed 2 bases, J shed 6 bases, and the junction held 4 bases outside the gene matches. From germline, CDR1 is SGHTA and CDR2 FQGNSA.